This TCR beta chain emerged from a study of cytomegalovirus exposure and HLA in healthy donors. PCR amplification relied on 60 Vbeta primers (plus 13 Jbeta primers). Here immunoSEQ multiplex PCR was the method, and the copy in TCRdb shows in-frame clones only, minus some. The repertoire holds around 150,000 clones, with roughly 77% as singletons. This CDR3 spans 13 amino acids. Looked up from germline, CDR1 is SGHVS and CDR2 is FQNEAQ. V was pared by 6 bases and J by 1 base, with 9 bases between. This chain links TRBV7-8 with TRBJ2-5; maybe TRBD1 (5 bases). The sequence came from a man younger than 30 in good health and CMV-seropositive. Sequencing was carried out using PBMCs. As DNA, the CDR3 is TGTGCCAGCAGAAGACAGATCCAAGAGACCCAGTACTTC. Residues: CASRRQIQETQYF. Combining the CDR3 with reference TRBV7-8 and TRBJ2-5 gives the whole variable domain GAGVSQSPRYKVAKRGQDVALRCDPISGHVSLFWYQQALGQGPEFLTYFQNEAQLDKSGLPSDRFFAERPEGSVSTLKIQRTQQEDSAVYLCASRRQIQETQYFGPGTRLLVL.